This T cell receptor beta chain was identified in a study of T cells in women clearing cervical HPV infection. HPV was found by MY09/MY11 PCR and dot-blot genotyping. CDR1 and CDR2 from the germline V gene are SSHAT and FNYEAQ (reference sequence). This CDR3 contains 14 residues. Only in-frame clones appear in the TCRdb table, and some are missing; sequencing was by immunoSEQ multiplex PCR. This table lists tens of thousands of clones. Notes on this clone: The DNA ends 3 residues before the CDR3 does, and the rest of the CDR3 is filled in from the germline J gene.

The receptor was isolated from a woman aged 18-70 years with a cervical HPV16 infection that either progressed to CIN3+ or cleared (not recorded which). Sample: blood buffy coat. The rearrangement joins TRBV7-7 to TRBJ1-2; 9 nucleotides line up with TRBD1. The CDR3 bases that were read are TGTGCCAGCAGCTCCTGGACAGGGGACAAAGGC. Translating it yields CASSSWTGDKG. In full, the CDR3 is CASSSWTGDKGYTF.